These 3 T cell receptor beta chains came from one sample sequenced in a study of blood T cells in healthy people across ages. A second PCR of about 6 to 12 cycles used a sample-barcoded 5' primer and a J-beta primer mix. Each CDR3 protein gets one entry after TCRdb re-called the 5' RACE reads with MiXCR. Seen here are roughly 1 million distinct CDR3 sequences, less than 25% observed once, and the top ten hold about 0.8%. The sample also formed part of further work on T cells of mothers and their children.

Sequencing was carried out using blood. These receptors were collected from a girl aged 2 to 9 in good health.

V is TRBV6-1 and J is TRBJ2-1, with 9 nucleotides matching TRBD1. V lost 2 bases to trimming and J lost 7 bases; unmatched junction nucleotides: 6. The length of the CDR3 is 15 residues. CDR1 MNHNS and CDR2 SASEGT come from the germline V gene. The CDR3, as DNA: TGTGCCAGCAGTGAACAAACAGGGGGCGGGAATGAGCAGTTCTTC. Translated, it gives CASSEQTGGGNEQFF.

In its sample, this clonotype was seen once. The rearrangement joins TRBV28 to TRBJ2-5, with a weak D call TRBD2 (5 bases). The V and J ends lost 3 bases and 11 bases respectively, with 13 bases between them. Germline loops: CDR1 MDHEN, CDR2 SYDVKM. There are 12 residues in the CDR3. The CDR3 DNA reads as TGTGCCAGCAGTTTCTCCGGACTGTTTCAGTACTTC. It translates to CASSFSGLFQYF.

This clonotype came up a few times. The genes are TRBV21-1 and TRBJ2-1; TRBD2, the table's D call, lacks a check against the DNA. TRBV21-1 is listed as a pseudogene. CDR3 size: 16 residues. DNA of the CDR3: TGTGCCAGCAGCAGTGGGAGGGAACTCCGGGACAATGAGCAGTTCTTC. Translating gives CASSSGRELRDNEQFF.